The T cell receptor (beta chain) under discussion was sequenced for a study of T-cell memory formation after mild COVID-19. Across the study: The study found TCR clusters largely donor specific. Points from the study as a whole: Among clones contracting day 15 to 85, CD4/CD8 was balanced, whereas later expanders leaned CD4+. Mainly CM and EM harbored the contracting CD4+ clones; mainly EMRA harbored the CD8+ ones.

In its sample, this clonotype was seen many times. What it recognizes is unknown. TCRdb reprocessed the 5' RACE reads with MiXCR, giving one entry per CDR3 protein. The sample has approximately 260,000 distinct CDR3 sequences, 15% to 20% seen once; the top ten hold around a fifth. The CDR3 covers 15 residues. The V and J ends lost 3 bases and 0 bases, in that order; junction bases with no gene match: 4. CDR1 is SGHRS, CDR2 YFSETQ, per germline. This receptor was obtained from a man aged 18 to 30 who had mild COVID-19 (a few samples of this study predate the infection). Cell type and time point are not known. The sample comprised PBMCs or a T cell subset sorted from them (not recorded which). The chain combines TRBV5-1 with TRBJ1-2; 8 bases line up with TRBD1. The CDR3 DNA follows: TGCGCCAGCAGCTATGGACAGGGCACTAACTATGGCTACACCTTC. The encoded protein is CASSYGQGTNYGYTF.